The present entry profiles one T cell receptor (beta chain) with its context. Its antigen is still unknown. Qualities for individual bases were not recorded, and no much larger clone is one base off. Each collaborating institution followed its own protocols to collect whole blood in K2EDTA tubes. For TCRbeta analysis, collaborator samples were shipped as frozen whole blood, as isolated PBMCs, or as DNA extracted from either sample type. This record comes from a study of blood T cell repertoires in COVID-19 (dated by TCRdb to the early 2020s). The study in broad terms: Samples from collaborators originated in the United States, Italy and Spain and spanned both the acute and convalescent phases of COVID-19. HLA class I and class II types, where available, came from metadata supplied by the sample provider rather than from assay-based typing. The dataset comprised deeply sampled blood TCRbeta repertoires from subjects exposed to, actively infected with, or recovered from COVID-19. The samples were drawn from two sources: the first 160 participants of the ongoing ImmuneRACE study, and 1,000 to 1,500 subjects contributed by 6 global collaborators. The prospective study material was composed of cDNA or gDNA derived from T cells, B-cell-depleted T cells, or PBMCs. The repertoires were released in a freely available public database intended as a resource for research on the immune response to SARS-CoV-2. A de-identified subject ID, COVID-19 status, age in years and sex were almost always included in the sample metadata. General findings and caveats noted by the study authors: The quantity of clinical and demographic metadata differed by source and by participant and was supplied without curation.

TCRbeta CDR3 regions were amplified from genomic DNA by means of the immunoSEQ Assay, a bias-controlled multiplex PCR. As for the authors' bioinformatics: The number of nucleated cells in each sample was estimated from the amplification of reference gene primers within the assay. To quantify the absolute abundance of each unique TCRbeta CDR3 rearrangement, sequence reads were collapsed and filtered. For each sample, productive Simpson clonality was calculated by taking the square root of Simpson's diversity index across productive rearrangements. What TCRdb holds here is the immuneACCESS table cut down to in-frame rearrangements. Part of the clones is not present; checked against another copy, under half of the missing clones reflect an unresolved V gene, and the others are unexplained. V, J and clone size reflect that table, while D and trimming were determined from the DNA. This sample has over 60,000 clones in its table, and roughly 86% of those were observed once. The ten largest make up approximately 14% of the sample.

CDR1 MDHEN and CDR2 SYDVKM are derived from the germline V gene. From V the trimming removes 6 bases and from J it removes 4 bases, while the gene matches leave 9 bases of the junction unaccounted for. CDR3 length: 15 amino acids, cysteine to phenylalanine. Solely the CDR3 DNA is kept, with 45 bases framed from the first base. Rearrangement joined TRBV28 to TRBJ2-4; 7 bases in between match TRBD1. The TCR sequence derives from a woman aged 60-75 years with acute or convalescent COVID-19. Sample: peripheral blood. The CDR3 has the sequence CASRPRSGQKNIQYF. The sequenced DNA is TGTGCCAGCAGGCCGCGGTCGGGACAGAAAAACATTCAGTACTTC.